Listed below are T cell receptor beta chains from one sample, sequenced in a study of T cells in pancreatic ductal adenocarcinoma. TCRdb's table, derived via immunoSEQ multiplex PCR, lists solely in-frame clones and lacks some. The table has around 94,000 clones, around 96% seen once; the top ten hold around 2.9%. The sample taken for sequencing was PBMCs. These receptors were taken from a human donor with pancreatic ductal adenocarcinoma. CDR3s include the opening cysteine and the closing phenylalanine or tryptophan. D genes are given only for firm matches. Not all rows give a size; the values are once, few, many and, for expanded clones, a class.

J gene: TRBJ2-7; clone size: .; V gene: TRBV7-2; D gene: TRBD2; CDR3 DNA: TGTGCCAGCAGCGAAGGACTAGGCCCCTACGAGCAGTACTTC; CDR3 protein: CASSEGLGPYEQYF
J gene: TRBJ1-2; clone size: .; V gene: TRBV30; D gene: .; CDR3 DNA: TGTGCCTGGAGTCGAAGGGGGATTGGCTATGGCTACACCTTC; CDR3 protein: CAWSRRGIGYGYTF
J gene: TRBJ1-2; clone size: .; V gene: TRBV29-1; D gene: .; CDR3 DNA: TGCAGCGTTGAGAAACAGGGTAATACGGGCTACACCTTC; CDR3 protein: CSVEKQGNTGYTF
J gene: TRBJ2-5; clone size: .; V gene: TRBV7-2; D gene: .; CDR3 DNA: TGTGCCAGCAGCGCTGCCCAGGGGAAGACCCAGTACTTC; CDR3 protein: CASSAAQGKTQYF
J gene: TRBJ2-5; clone size: .; V gene: TRBV25-1; D gene: TRBD2; CDR3 DNA: TGTGCCAGCAGTGGAAAGCGGGACCACGGGAACCAAGAGACCCAGTACTTC; CDR3 protein: CASSGKRDHGNQETQYF
J gene: TRBJ2-5; clone size: .; V gene: TRBV15; D gene: .; CDR3 DNA: TGTGCCACCAGCGACTTCCAAGAGACCCAGTACTTC; CDR3 protein: CATSDFQETQYF
J gene: TRBJ2-3; clone size: once; V gene: TRBV5-1; D gene: TRBD2; CDR3 DNA: TGCGCCAGCACCACTAGCGGACAACCCACAGATACGCAGTATTTT; CDR3 protein: CASTTSGQPTDTQYF
J gene: TRBJ2-7; clone size: once; V gene: TRBV5-5; D gene: .; CDR3 DNA: TGTGCCAGCAGGAGGACGGGGACAAACTACGAGCAGTACTTC; CDR3 protein: CASRRTGTNYEQYF
J gene: TRBJ1-5; clone size: .; V gene: TRBV6-5; D gene: .; CDR3 DNA: TGTGCCAGTACGCCAGGGCAGGGGCGGCCCCAGCATTTT; CDR3 protein: CASTPGQGRPQHF
J gene: TRBJ2-1; clone size: .; V gene: TRBV5-3; D gene: TRBD2; CDR3 DNA: TGTGCCAGAAGCTTGCGGTCTACTATGTCCTTACGGACTAGCGGGAGGAATGAGCAGTTCTTC; CDR3 protein: CARSLRSTMSLRTSGRNEQFF
J gene: TRBJ1-3; clone size: .; V gene: TRBV28; D gene: TRBD1; CDR3 DNA: TGTGCCAGCAGTTTATGGGACAGGATAAACACCATATATTTT; CDR3 protein: CASSLWDRINTIYF
J gene: TRBJ1-2; clone size: .; V gene: TRBV6-1; D gene: .; CDR3 DNA: TGTGCCAGCAGTGAAGGGGGCGGAGGGTATACCTCTGGCTACACCTTC; CDR3 protein: CASSEGGGGYTSGYTF
J gene: TRBJ2-7; clone size: .; V gene: TRBV4-1; D gene: TRBD2; CDR3 DNA: TGCGCCAGCAGTCTAGCGGAGGCCTTCCAAGACCACGAGCAGTACTTC; CDR3 protein: CASSLAEAFQDHEQYF
J gene: TRBJ1-1; clone size: .; V gene: TRBV5-1; D gene: TRBD1; CDR3 DNA: TGCGCCAGCAGCACCCAACAGGGGGCATACACTGAAGCTTTCTTT; CDR3 protein: CASSTQQGAYTEAFF
J gene: TRBJ2-3; clone size: .; V gene: TRBV28; D gene: TRBD2; CDR3 DNA: TGTGCCAGCAGTCCTACACCGGGACTAGCCCGCCCCCGGCAGTATTTT; CDR3 protein: CASSPTPGLARPRQYF
J gene: TRBJ2-1; clone size: .; V gene: TRBV2; D gene: TRBD2; CDR3 DNA: TGTGCCAGCAGACGCGAGTTAGCGGGACTGGATGAGCAGTTCTTC; CDR3 protein: CASRRELAGLDEQFF
J gene: TRBJ2-7; clone size: .; V gene: TRBV29-1; D gene: .; CDR3 DNA: TGCAGCGTAGCCACAGGGTTCTCCTACGAGCAGTACTTC; CDR3 protein: CSVATGFSYEQYF
J gene: TRBJ2-7; clone size: .; V gene: TRBV7-9; D gene: .; CDR3 DNA: TGTGCCAGCAGCTGGGACATCTACGAGCAGTACTTC; CDR3 protein: CASSWDIYEQYF
J gene: TRBJ2-7; clone size: .; V gene: TRBV10-3; D gene: TRBD2; CDR3 DNA: TGTGCCATCAGTGAGGGACTAGCGGGATTCGAGCAGTACTTC; CDR3 protein: CAISEGLAGFEQYF
J gene: TRBJ1-4; clone size: .; V gene: TRBV30; D gene: .; CDR3 DNA: TGTGCCTGGAGTGTGGGGACTCTTAGGGGCGAAAAACTGTTTTTT; CDR3 protein: CAWSVGTLRGEKLFF
J gene: TRBJ2-4; clone size: .; V gene: TRBV7-3; D gene: .; CDR3 DNA: TGTGCCAGCAGTCAGAGCAGGGGTGCCATTCAGTACTTC; CDR3 protein: CASSQSRGAIQYF
J gene: TRBJ2-7; clone size: .; V gene: TRBV28; D gene: TRBD2; CDR3 DNA: TGTGCCAGCAGTTTCGGACTAGCGGGTGGAAGCTACGAGCAGTACTTC; CDR3 protein: CASSFGLAGGSYEQYF
J gene: TRBJ1-1; clone size: .; V gene: TRBV7-3; D gene: .; CDR3 DNA: TGTGCCAGCAGTGAGGGCAACACTGAAGCTTTCTTT; CDR3 protein: CASSEGNTEAFF
J gene: TRBJ1-1; clone size: .; V gene: TRBV21-1; D gene: .; CDR3 DNA: .; CDR3 protein: CASSIFGQGTMDGTEAFF
J gene: TRBJ2-5; clone size: once; V gene: TRBV29-1; D gene: .; CDR3 DNA: TGCAGCGTTGCCCTTCTACTAGAAGAAGAGACCCAGTACTTC; CDR3 protein: CSVALLLEEETQYF
J gene: TRBJ2-1; clone size: .; V gene: TRBV7-9; D gene: .; CDR3 DNA: TGTGCCAGCAGCCCTCCGACAGAATACAATGAGCAGTTCTTC; CDR3 protein: CASSPPTEYNEQFF
J gene: TRBJ2-1; clone size: .; V gene: TRBV18; D gene: .; CDR3 DNA: TGTGCCAGCTCACCACTGTCCAACTCCTACAATGAGCAGTTCTTC; CDR3 protein: CASSPLSNSYNEQFF
J gene: TRBJ2-2; clone size: .; V gene: TRBV10-2; D gene: .; CDR3 DNA: TGCGCCAGCAGTGCCGACACCGGGGAGCTGTTTTTT; CDR3 protein: CASSADTGELFF
J gene: TRBJ2-5; clone size: .; V gene: TRBV30; D gene: .; CDR3 DNA: TGTGCCTGGAGTGTCGCCCGTCGGGAGACCCAGTACTTC; CDR3 protein: CAWSVARRETQYF
J gene: TRBJ2-7; clone size: .; V gene: TRBV7-2; D gene: .; CDR3 DNA: TGTGCCAGCAGTGTACAAAGGACTGGAGCAAGGCAGTACTTC; CDR3 protein: CASSVQRTGARQYF
J gene: TRBJ1-1; clone size: once; V gene: TRBV5-1; D gene: .; CDR3 DNA: TGCGCCAGCAGCTTTCAACTTAGTTGG; CDR3 protein: CASSFQLSW
J gene: TRBJ1-4; clone size: .; V gene: TRBV6-1; D gene: .; CDR3 DNA: TGTGCCAGCAGTGAGGAATTTTGGACAGCGGAACAAGAAAAACTGTTTTTT; CDR3 protein: CASSEEFWTAEQEKLFF
J gene: TRBJ2-7; clone size: once; V gene: TRBV18; D gene: TRBD1; CDR3 DNA: TGTGCCAGCTCACCACCGGACAGGGCTGGCTACGAGCAGTACTTC; CDR3 protein: CASSPPDRAGYEQYF
J gene: TRBJ1-2; clone size: .; V gene: TRBV29-1; D gene: TRBD1; CDR3 DNA: TGCAGCGCAATTGACAGGGGGCGTCATGGCTACACCTTC; CDR3 protein: CSAIDRGRHGYTF
J gene: TRBJ2-1; clone size: .; V gene: TRBV5-6; D gene: .; CDR3 DNA: TGTGCCAGCAGCCCGCGGACTGACAATGAGCAGTTCTTC; CDR3 protein: CASSPRTDNEQFF
J gene: TRBJ2-2; clone size: .; V gene: TRBV18; D gene: TRBD1; CDR3 DNA: TGTGCCAGCTCACCGGGGACAGGGAACGGGGAGCTGTTTTTT; CDR3 protein: CASSPGTGNGELFF
J gene: TRBJ1-1; clone size: once; V gene: TRBV9; D gene: .; CDR3 DNA: TGTGCCAGCAGCGTAAGTCAGGGGATGAACACTGAAGCTTTCTTT; CDR3 protein: CASSVSQGMNTEAFF
J gene: TRBJ1-2; clone size: once; V gene: TRBV19; D gene: .; CDR3 DNA: TGTGCCAGTAGTATAGTAGACACCTTCTTTGGCTACACCTTC; CDR3 protein: CASSIVDTFFGYTF
J gene: TRBJ2-7; clone size: few; V gene: TRBV5-1; D gene: TRBD1; CDR3 DNA: TGCGCCAGCAGCCGGGGACAGACCTACGAGCAGTACTTC; CDR3 protein: CASSRGQTYEQYF
J gene: TRBJ2-7; clone size: .; V gene: TRBV10-2; D gene: TRBD1; CDR3 DNA: TGCGCCAGCAACCAGGGACAGGGAATCGACAACGAGCAGTACTTC; CDR3 protein: CASNQGQGIDNEQYF
J gene: TRBJ1-2; clone size: once; V gene: TRBV18; D gene: .; CDR3 DNA: TGTGCCAGCTCACCAGGGCAGTATGGCTACACCTTC; CDR3 protein: CASSPGQYGYTF
J gene: TRBJ2-1; clone size: .; V gene: TRBV7-2; D gene: TRBD1; CDR3 DNA: TGTGCCAGCAGCTTAAGGGGACAGGGAGAGCAGTTCTTC; CDR3 protein: CASSLRGQGEQFF
J gene: TRBJ1-4; clone size: .; V gene: TRBV4-1; D gene: .; CDR3 DNA: TGCGCCAGCAGCCAAGACCTCGGGGGGCCTAATGAAAAACTGTTTTTT; CDR3 protein: CASSQDLGGPNEKLFF
J gene: TRBJ2-5; clone size: .; V gene: TRBV15; D gene: TRBD1; CDR3 DNA: TGTGCCACCAGCACGACAGGGTTGGGAGAGACCCAGTACTTC; CDR3 protein: CATSTTGLGETQYF
J gene: TRBJ1-4; clone size: once; V gene: TRBV10-3; D gene: .; CDR3 DNA: TGTGCCATCAGTGACCTACAGGGAACTAATGAAAAACTGTTTTTT; CDR3 protein: CAISDLQGTNEKLFF
J gene: TRBJ2-4; clone size: .; V gene: TRBV4-1; D gene: TRBD1; CDR3 DNA: TGCGCCAGCAGCGCAAGGACAGGGGACCTAGCCAAAAACATTCAGTACTTC; CDR3 protein: CASSARTGDLAKNIQYF